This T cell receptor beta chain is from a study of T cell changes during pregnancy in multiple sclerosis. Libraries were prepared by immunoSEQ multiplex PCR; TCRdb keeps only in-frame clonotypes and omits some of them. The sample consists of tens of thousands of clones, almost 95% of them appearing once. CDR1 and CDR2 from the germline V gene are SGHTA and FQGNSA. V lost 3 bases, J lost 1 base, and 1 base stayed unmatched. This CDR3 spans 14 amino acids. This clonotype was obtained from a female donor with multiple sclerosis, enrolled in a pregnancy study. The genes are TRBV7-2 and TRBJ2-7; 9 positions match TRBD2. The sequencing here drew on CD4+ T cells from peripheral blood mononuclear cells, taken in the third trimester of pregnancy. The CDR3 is CASSFLAGSYEQYF. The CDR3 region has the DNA TGTGCCAGCAGCTTCCTAGCGGGATCCTACGAGCAGTACTTC.